Listed here are 15 T cell receptor beta chains from one sample, sequenced in a study of radiotherapy plus CTLA-4 blockade in lung cancer. Data came from immunoSEQ multiplex PCR; TCRdb stores just in-frame clones and leaves some out. The sample lists roughly 48,000 clones; roughly 80% were seen once. Sequencing used peripheral blood, obtained from a patient treated with radiotherapy plus ipilimumab. These receptor sequences come from a human donor with non-small cell lung cancer who had stable disease on radiotherapy plus ipilimumab.

This chain links TRBV5-5 with TRBJ2-7; 12 positions agree with TRBD2. Germline trimming cut 4 bases from V and 3 bases from J; bases unmatched to any gene: 5. The germline V gene encodes CDR1 SGHKS and CDR2 YYEKEE (reference sequence). CDR3 length: 15 residues. CDR3 loop: CASSAASGRVYEQYF. CDR3 coding DNA: TGTGCCAGCAGCGCTGCTAGCGGGAGGGTCTACGAGCAGTACTTC.

This chain connects TRBV7-2 to TRBJ2-5; TRBD2 is a possible D gene (5 bases). The end of the DNA is better explained by TRBJ2-7, so the J call may be wrong. Germline V gene sequence: CDR1 SGHTA, CDR2 FQGNSA. This CDR3 region has 14 residues. CDR3 region: CASSISGNSYEQYF. The CDR3 nucleotides are TGTGCCAGCAGCATCTCCGGGAACTCCTACGAGCAGTACTTC.

The chain uses TRBV4-3 and TRBJ2-5; 10 positions agree with TRBD2. Germline V CDR1 and CDR2: LGHNA, YSLEER. CDR3 length equals 15 residues. The V gene end was trimmed by 2 bases and the J gene end by 1 base; junction bases not matched to a gene: 1. The CDR3 nucleotides are TGCGCCAGCAGCCAACTAGCGGGGGTCCAAGAGACCCAGTACTTC. Protein product: CASSQLAGVQETQYF.

This clone was recorded a few times. The CDR3 region has the DNA TGTGCCTGGGGGGATTTAGGGACAGGGGGTGACGGAGCTTTCTTT. Protein: CAWGDLGTGGDGAFF. The chain is built from TRBV30 and TRBJ1-1; 11 nucleotides line up with TRBD1. CDR3 length: 15 amino acids. After removal of 5 bases from V and 10 bases from J, the junction contained 15 bases not matched to a gene. Germline V gene sequence: CDR1 GTSNPN, CDR2 SVGIG (reference sequence).

A note on this clone: The junction and the germline gene differ at one end; a read error may be behind it. The CDR3 protein is CASRPPAILSPAAHF. CDR3 sequence (DNA): TGTGCCAGCAGGCCGCCGGCCATCCTGAGCCCGGCGGCCCACTTC. The chain has TRBV28 and TRBJ2-5; no reliable D call. CDR3 length: 15 residues. In germline, CDR1 is MDHEN, CDR2 SYDVKM.

The rearrangement links TRBV28 to TRBJ2-7; possible D gene TRBD2, 6 bases. V dropped 3 bases and J dropped 7 bases, with 13 bases sitting between them. Germline loops: CDR1 MDHEN, CDR2 SYDVKM. This CDR3 comprises 13 residues. CDR3 sequence: CASSFGGVGEQYF. The CDR3 bases are TGTGCCAGCAGTTTTGGAGGGGTGGGGGAGCAGTACTTC.

In its sample, this clone was seen a few times. The rearrangement links TRBV7-2 to TRBJ2-7, with TRBD2 matching over 7 bases. The CDR3 spans 14 residues. Looked up from germline, CDR1 is SGHTA and CDR2 is FQGNSA. With V trimmed by 5 bases and J by 3 bases, 7 bases remained unmatched. CDR3 sequence reads: CASSPRGLNYEQYF. The CDR3 coding sequence is TGTGCCAGCAGCCCCCGGGGACTAAACTACGAGCAGTACTTC.

V gene TRBV28 combines with J gene TRBJ2-1; 11 nucleotides agree with TRBD2. V shed 6 bases, J shed 9 bases, and the junction held 4 bases outside the gene matches. Looked up from germline, CDR1 is MDHEN and CDR2 is SYDVKM. CDR3 length: 13 residues. The CDR3 nucleotides are TGTGCCAGCAGGCTAGCGGGAGGAGGTGAGCAGTTCTTC. Amino acids: CASRLAGGGEQFF.

The rearrangement joins TRBV21-1 to TRBJ1-3; the table calls TRBD1, which could not be checked here. TRBV21-1 is a pseudogene locus. This CDR3 comprises 17 residues. The CDR3: CASRKPRDRHSGNTIYF. As DNA, the CDR3 is TGTGCCAGCAGGAAACCCCGGGACAGACACTCTGGAAACACCATATATTTT.

This clone came up once. The chain couples TRBV27 to TRBJ2-2; 8 nucleotides line up with TRBD2. Germline trimming cut 7 bases from V and 3 bases from J; bases unmatched to any gene: 10. This CDR3 is built from 16 residues. Germline-derived CDR1 and CDR2 are MNHEY and SMNVEV (reference sequence). The CDR3 region has the DNA TGTGCCAGCACCCCTAGGACTAGCCTCCACACCGGGGAGCTGTTTTTT. Its translation: CASTPRTSLHTGELFF.

The CDR3: CASSLDAGQGAWETQYF. CDR3 DNA sequence: TGCGCCAGCAGCTTGGACGCTGGACAGGGGGCTTGGGAGACCCAGTACTTC. The chain couples TRBV5-1 to TRBJ2-5, with TRBD1 matching 11 bases. Germline CDR1 is SGHRS and CDR2 is YFSETQ. This CDR3 spans 17 amino acids. Trimming removed 0 bases from V and 5 bases from J; junction bases left unmatched: 9.

This clone is a singleton in its sample. The V call is TRBV6-6, the J call TRBJ1-2; possibly TRBD1 for D (5 bases). Germline V lookup: CDR1 MNHNY, CDR2 SVGAGI (reference sequence). V was pared by 0 bases and J by 8 bases, with 16 bases between. The CDR3 runs 15 residues. This chain's CDR3 is CASSYSNGRVRGYTF. As DNA, the CDR3 is TGTGCCAGCAGTTACTCGAACGGCAGGGTGAGAGGCTACACCTTC.

The chain uses TRBV9 and TRBJ1-5; no firm D call. CDR3 length: 13 amino acids. The V end lost 2 bases, the J end lost 0 bases, and 3 bases lay between the germline ends. Per germline, CDR1 SGDLS and CDR2 YYNGEE. CDR3 protein: CASSVNSNQPQHF. For the CDR3, the DNA is TGTGCCAGCAGCGTCAATAGCAATCAGCCCCAGCATTTT.

V gene TRBV7-2 combines with J gene TRBJ2-1; D is perhaps TRBD1 (5 bases). V lost 2 bases and J 0 bases, leaving 14 bases between the germline ends. This CDR3 has 17 residues. Looked up from germline, CDR1 is SGHTA and CDR2 is FQGNSA. CDR3 bases: TGTGCCAGCAGCTTAAAATTTGACAGACACTCCTACAATGAGCAGTTCTTC. Protein sequence: CASSLKFDRHSYNEQFF.

This sequence joins TRBV11-2 and TRBJ2-1, with 10 bases matching TRBD1. The CDR3 totals 16 residues. The V and J ends lost 5 bases and 4 bases, in that order; junction bases with no gene match: 8. Germline values: CDR1 SGHAT, CDR2 FQNNGV. CDR3: CASSRGDRGRYNEQFF. The CDR3 coding sequence is TGTGCCAGCAGCCGGGGCGACAGGGGGCGGTACAATGAGCAGTTCTTC.